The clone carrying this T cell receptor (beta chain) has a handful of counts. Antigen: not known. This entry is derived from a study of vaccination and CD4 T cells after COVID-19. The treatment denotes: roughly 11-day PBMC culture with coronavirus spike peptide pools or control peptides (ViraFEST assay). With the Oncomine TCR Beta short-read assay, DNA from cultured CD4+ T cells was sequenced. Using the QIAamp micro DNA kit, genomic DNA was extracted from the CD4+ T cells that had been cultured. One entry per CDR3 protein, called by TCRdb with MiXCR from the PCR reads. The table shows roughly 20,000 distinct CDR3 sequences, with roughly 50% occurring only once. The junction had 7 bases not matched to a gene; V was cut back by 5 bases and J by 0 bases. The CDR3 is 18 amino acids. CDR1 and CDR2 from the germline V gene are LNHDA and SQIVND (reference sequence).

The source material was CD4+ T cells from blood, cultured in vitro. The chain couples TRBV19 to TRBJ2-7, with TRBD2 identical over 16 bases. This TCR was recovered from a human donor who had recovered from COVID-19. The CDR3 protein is CASSSGLAGGLSSYEQYF. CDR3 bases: TGTGCCAGTAGTTCGGGACTAGCGGGAGGGCTAAGCTCCTACGAGCAGTACTTC.